This T cell receptor beta chain was obtained from a study of a mutant IDH1 vaccine in newly diagnosed glioma. At the level of the study: Vaccine administration was initiated 4-6 weeks following radiotherapy alone, or with temozolomide cycles. Most had both radiotherapy and temozolomide beforehand; others had only one.

V dropped 1 base and J dropped 4 bases, with 7 bases sitting between them. Germline-derived CDR1 and CDR2 are SGHVS and FNYEAQ. The CDR3 extends over 13 amino acids. Of note for this clone: What it binds is not known.

Study results and caveats: Among all patients, vaccine-induced immune responses occurred in 90% to 95%.

Indicated time point: week 35, safety follow-up. Topical imiquimod accompanied each vaccine dose, which consisted of 300 ug of mutant IDH1 20-mer peptide. New astrocytomas of WHO grade 3 or 4 that were IDH1-mutant and ATRX-lost were found in the donors. This table comes from immunoSEQ multiplex PCR, and its TCRdb copy is limited to in-frame clones, with some not included. The sample yields about 42,000 clones, approximately 80% seen once. The sequences come from PBMCs, collected from a glioma patient whose treatment included an IDH1 peptide vaccine. The chain couples TRBV7-6 to TRBJ1-1, with a possible D match to TRBD1 (6 bases). The clonotype originates from a woman in her 50s with glioma. The CDR3 DNA follows: TGTGCCAGCAGCTTAGAGGGGGGCACTGAAGCTTTCTTT. It codes for CASSLEGGTEAFF.